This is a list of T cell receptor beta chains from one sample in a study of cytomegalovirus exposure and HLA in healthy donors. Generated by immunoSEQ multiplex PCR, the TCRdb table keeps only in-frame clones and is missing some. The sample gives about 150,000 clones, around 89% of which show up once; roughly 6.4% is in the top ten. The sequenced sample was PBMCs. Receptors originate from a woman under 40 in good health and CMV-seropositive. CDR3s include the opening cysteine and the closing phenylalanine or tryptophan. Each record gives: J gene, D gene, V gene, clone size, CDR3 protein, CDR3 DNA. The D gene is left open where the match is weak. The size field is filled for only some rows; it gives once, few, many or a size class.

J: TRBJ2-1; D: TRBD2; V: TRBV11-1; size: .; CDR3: CASSRGLAGGGEQFF; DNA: TGTGCCAGCAGCCGGGGACTAGCGGGAGGTGGCGAGCAGTTCTTC
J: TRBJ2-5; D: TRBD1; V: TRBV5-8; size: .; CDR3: CASSRGQGYQETQYF; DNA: TGTGCCAGCAGCCGGGGACAGGGGTACCAAGAGACCCAGTACTTC
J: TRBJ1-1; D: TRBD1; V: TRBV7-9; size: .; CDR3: CASSPRQGVNTEAFF; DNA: TGTGCCAGCAGCCCGCGACAGGGAGTGAACACTGAAGCTTTCTTT
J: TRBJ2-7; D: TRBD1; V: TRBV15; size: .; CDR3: CATSSDGPGQGYEQYF; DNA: TGTGCCACCAGCAGTGACGGGCCGGGACAGGGTTACGAGCAGTACTTC
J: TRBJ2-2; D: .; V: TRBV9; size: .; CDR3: CASSSIATGELFF; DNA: TGTGCCAGCAGCTCTATAGCCACCGGGGAGCTGTTTTTT
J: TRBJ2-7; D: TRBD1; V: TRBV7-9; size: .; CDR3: CASRPDRAGNYEQYF; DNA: TGTGCCAGCAGGCCAGACAGGGCCGGCAACTACGAGCAGTACTTC
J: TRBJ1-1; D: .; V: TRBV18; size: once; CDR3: CASSRLAEIMNTEAFF; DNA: TGTGCCAGCTCACGACTTGCCGAGATAATGAACACTGAAGCTTTCTTT
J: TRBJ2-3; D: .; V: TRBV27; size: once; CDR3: CASSFGGTDTQYF; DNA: TGTGCCAGCAGTTTTGGCGGGACAGATACGCAGTATTTT
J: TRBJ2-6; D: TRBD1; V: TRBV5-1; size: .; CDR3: CASSLGGGRSGANVLTF; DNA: TGCGCCAGCAGCTTGGGAGGGGGCAGGTCTGGGGCCAACGTCCTGACTTTC
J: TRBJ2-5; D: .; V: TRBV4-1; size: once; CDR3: CASSQDSGTYPYF; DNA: TGCGCCAGCAGCCAAGATTCGGGGACTTATCCGTACTTC
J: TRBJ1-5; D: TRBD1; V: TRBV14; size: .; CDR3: CASSYPHPGQGARQPQHF; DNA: TGTGCCAGCAGCTACCCGCACCCGGGACAGGGGGCGCGGCAGCCCCAGCATTTT
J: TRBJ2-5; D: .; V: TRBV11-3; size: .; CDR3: CASSKDSKETQYF; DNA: TGTGCCAGCAGCAAGGACAGTAAAGAGACCCAGTACTTC
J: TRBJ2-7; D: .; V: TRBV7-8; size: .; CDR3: CASSFTGQAYEQYF; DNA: TGTGCCAGCAGCTTCACAGGGCAAGCCTACGAGCAGTACTTC
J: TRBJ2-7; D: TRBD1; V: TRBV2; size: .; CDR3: CASTKDRGATYEQYF; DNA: TGTGCCAGCACTAAGGACAGGGGGGCAACCTACGAGCAGTACTTC
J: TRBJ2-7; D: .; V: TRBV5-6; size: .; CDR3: CASSWGWPVSYEQYF; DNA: TGTGCCAGCAGCTGGGGCTGGCCAGTCTCCTACGAGCAGTACTTC
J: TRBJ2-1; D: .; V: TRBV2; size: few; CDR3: CASSGGIQNEQFF; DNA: TGTGCCAGCAGTGGAGGTATTCAGAATGAGCAGTTCTTC
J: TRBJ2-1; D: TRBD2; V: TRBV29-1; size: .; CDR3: CSVEDGTSGNSYNEQFF; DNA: TGCAGCGTTGAAGATGGGACTAGCGGGAACTCCTACAATGAGCAGTTCTTC
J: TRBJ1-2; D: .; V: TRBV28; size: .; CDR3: CASSFLNAGGGYTF; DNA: TGTGCCAGCAGTTTTCTAAACGCGGGCGGTGGCTACACCTTC
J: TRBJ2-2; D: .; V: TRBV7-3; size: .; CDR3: CASSLLRHTGELFF; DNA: TGTGCCAGCAGCTTATTGCGTCACACCGGGGAGCTGTTTTTT
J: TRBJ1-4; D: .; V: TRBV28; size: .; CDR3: CASSPLGGLLFF; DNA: TGTGCCAGCAGTCCACTGGGAGGATTGCTGTTTTTT
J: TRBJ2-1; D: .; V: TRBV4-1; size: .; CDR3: CASSPSGSSYNEQFF; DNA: TGCGCCAGCAGCCCGAGCGGTAGCTCCTACAATGAGCAGTTCTTC
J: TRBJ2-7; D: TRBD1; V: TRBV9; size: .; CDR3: CASSSTLGTDHDEQYF; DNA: TGTGCCAGCAGCTCTACTCTAGGGACAGACCACGACGAGCAGTACTTC
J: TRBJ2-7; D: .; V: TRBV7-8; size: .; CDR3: CASSLGRVDEQYF; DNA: TGTGCCAGCAGCTTAGGCAGGGTCGACGAGCAGTACTTC
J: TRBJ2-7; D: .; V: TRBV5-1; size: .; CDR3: CASSPAGYEQYF; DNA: TGCGCCAGCAGCCCCGCGGGGTACGAGCAGTACTTC
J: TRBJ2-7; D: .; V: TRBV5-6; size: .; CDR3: CASSFGRLFEQYF; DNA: TGTGCCAGCAGCTTTGGCAGGTTATTCGAGCAGTACTTC
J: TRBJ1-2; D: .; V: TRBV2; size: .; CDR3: CASSLQGDYGYTF; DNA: TGTGCCAGCAGCCTACAGGGAGACTATGGCTACACCTTC
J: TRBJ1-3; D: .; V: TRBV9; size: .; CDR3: CASSVAWGGSGNTIYF; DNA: TGTGCCAGCAGCGTAGCATGGGGGGGGTCTGGAAACACCATATATTTT
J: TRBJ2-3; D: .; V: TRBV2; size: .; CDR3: CASSSGPLGGYF; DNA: TGTGCCAGCAGCTCCGGCCCTTTGGGGGGGTATTTT
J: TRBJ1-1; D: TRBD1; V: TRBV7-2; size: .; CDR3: CASSLETGDRNTEAFF; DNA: TGTGCCAGCAGCTTAGAGACAGGGGATAGAAACACTGAAGCTTTCTTT
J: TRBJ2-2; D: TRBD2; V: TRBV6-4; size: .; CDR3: CASSAGGNTGELFF; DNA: TGTGCCAGCAGTGCGGGGGGGAACACCGGGGAGCTGTTTTTT
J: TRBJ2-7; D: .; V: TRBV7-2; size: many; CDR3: CASSLSLNLYEQYF; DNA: TGTGCCAGCAGCTTATCCCTTAACTTGTACGAGCAGTACTTC
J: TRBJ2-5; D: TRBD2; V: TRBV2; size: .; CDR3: CASSTGLAAQETQYF; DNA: TGTGCCAGCAGTACCGGACTAGCGGCCCAAGAGACCCAGTACTTC
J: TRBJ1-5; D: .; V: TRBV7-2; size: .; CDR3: CASSSSRQGGQPQHF; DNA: TGTGCCAGCAGCTCCAGCCGCCAGGGCGGTCAGCCCCAGCATTTT
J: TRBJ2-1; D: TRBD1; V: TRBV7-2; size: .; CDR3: CASSFLQGANNEQFF; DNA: TGTGCCAGCAGCTTTTTACAGGGGGCGAATAATGAGCAGTTCTTC
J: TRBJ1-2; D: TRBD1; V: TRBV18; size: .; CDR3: CASSPSGTATYGYTF; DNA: TGTGCCAGCTCACCGTCCGGGACAGCTACATATGGCTACACCTTC
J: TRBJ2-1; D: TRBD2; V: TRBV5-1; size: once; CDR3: CASSTSSGSYNEQFF; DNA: TGCGCCAGTTCCACTAGTAGCGGGAGTTACAATGAGCAGTTCTTC
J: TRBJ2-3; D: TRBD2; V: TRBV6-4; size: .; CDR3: CASSVGGSTDTQYF; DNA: TGTGCCAGCAGTGTCGGGGGGAGCACAGATACGCAGTATTTT
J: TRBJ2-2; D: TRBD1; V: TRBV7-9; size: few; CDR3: CASSFAPGGDTGELFF; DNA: TGTGCCAGCAGCTTCGCCCCAGGGGGCGACACCGGGGAGCTGTTTTTT
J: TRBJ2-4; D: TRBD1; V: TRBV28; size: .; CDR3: CASRPMSTGAKWYF; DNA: TGTGCCAGCAGGCCAATGTCGACAGGGGCTAAATGGTACTTC
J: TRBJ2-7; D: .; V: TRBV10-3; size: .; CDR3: CAISDYGSAYEQYF; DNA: TGTGCCATCAGTGATTACGGGAGTGCCTACGAGCAGTACTTC
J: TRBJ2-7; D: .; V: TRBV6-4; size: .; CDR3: CASSEQPGAGYEQYF; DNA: TGTGCCAGCAGTGAACAACCGGGCGCGGGCTACGAGCAGTACTTC
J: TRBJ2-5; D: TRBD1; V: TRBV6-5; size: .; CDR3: CASSKLTGEFETQYF; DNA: TGTGCCAGCAGCAAGCTTACAGGGGAGTTCGAGACCCAGTACTTC
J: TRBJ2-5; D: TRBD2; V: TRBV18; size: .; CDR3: CASSPPGGLAGGHGETQYF; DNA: TGTGCCAGCTCACCCCCAGGGGGTTTAGCGGGAGGACATGGAGAGACCCAGTACTTC
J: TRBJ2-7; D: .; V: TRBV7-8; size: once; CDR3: CASSLQVLSYEQYF; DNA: TGTGCCAGCAGCTTGCAGGTCCTCTCCTACGAGCAGTACTTC
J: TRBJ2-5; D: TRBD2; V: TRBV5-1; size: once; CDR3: CASSSAGSGSLETQYF; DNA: TGCGCCAGCAGCTCGGCGGGTAGCGGGAGTTTGGAGACCCAGTACTTC
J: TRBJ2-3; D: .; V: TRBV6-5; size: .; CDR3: CASKGEGSTDTQYF; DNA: TGTGCCAGCAAGGGGGAGGGGTCAACAGATACGCAGTATTTT
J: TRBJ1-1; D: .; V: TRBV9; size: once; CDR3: CASSTGGSFSEAFF; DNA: TGTGCCAGCAGCACCGGCGGTTCTTTCTCTGAAGCTTTCTTT
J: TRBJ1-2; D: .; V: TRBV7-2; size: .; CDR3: CASSLVSVSGYTF; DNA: TGTGCCAGCAGCTTAGTATCCGTCTCTGGCTACACCTTC
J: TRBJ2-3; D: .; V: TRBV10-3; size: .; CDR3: CAISESRGDTQYF; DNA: TGTGCCATCAGTGAGTCTCGGGGGGATACGCAGTATTTT
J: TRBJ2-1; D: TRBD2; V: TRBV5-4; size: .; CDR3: CASSLWTSGSDEQFF; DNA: TGTGCCAGCAGCTTGTGGACTAGCGGGAGCGATGAGCAGTTCTTC
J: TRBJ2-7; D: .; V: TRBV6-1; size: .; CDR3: CASSGYQKYEQYF; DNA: TGTGCCAGCAGTGGATACCAGAAATACGAGCAGTACTTC
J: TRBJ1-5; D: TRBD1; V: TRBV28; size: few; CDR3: CASTTGRHQPQHF; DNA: TGTGCCAGCACGACAGGGAGACATCAGCCCCAGCATTTT
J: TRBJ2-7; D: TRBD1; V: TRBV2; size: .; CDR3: CASSRDRGEQYF; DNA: TGTGCCAGCAGTCGCGACAGGGGGGAGCAGTACTTC
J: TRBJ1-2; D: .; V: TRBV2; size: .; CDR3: CASSELGGLNYGYTF; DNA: TGTGCCAGCAGTGAATTAGGCGGCCTTAACTATGGCTACACCTTC
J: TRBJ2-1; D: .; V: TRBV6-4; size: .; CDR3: CASSEPLLYNEQFF; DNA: TGTGCCAGCAGTGAACCGCTACTTTACAATGAGCAGTTCTTC
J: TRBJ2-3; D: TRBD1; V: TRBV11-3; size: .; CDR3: CASSPGQGGLRSTDTQYF; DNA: TGTGCCAGCAGCCCCGGACAGGGAGGACTTCGCAGCACAGATACGCAGTATTTT
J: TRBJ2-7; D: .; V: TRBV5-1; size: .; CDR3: CASSLGSSVPAYEQYF; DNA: TGCGCCAGCAGCTTGGGATCTAGCGTCCCGGCCTACGAGCAGTACTTC
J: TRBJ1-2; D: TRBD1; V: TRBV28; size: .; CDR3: CASSWTGYGYTF; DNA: TGTGCCAGCAGTTGGACAGGCTATGGCTACACCTTC
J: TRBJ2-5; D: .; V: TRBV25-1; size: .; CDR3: CASTQGGLETQYF; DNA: TGTGCCAGCACACAGGGTGGTTTGGAGACCCAGTACTTC